This TCR beta chain was recovered during a study of regulatory T cells in long-lasting Graves disease. Time point in this sample: newly diagnosed GD, antithyroid drugs for less than 3 months. Scientists built the TCR library using RNA that was extracted from PBMCs. The germline CDR1 and CDR2 sequences are MNHEY and SVGAGI. This CDR3 is built from 15 residues. Unmatched junction bases numbered 0, after V lost 2 bases and J lost 6 bases. CDR3 regions were amplified by Arm-PCR using iRepertoire HTBI primers to build TCR beta libraries. TCRdb processed the multiplex PCR reads anew with MiXCR; each CDR3 protein has one entry. The sample yields hundreds of thousands of distinct CDR3 sequences, approximately 20% seen once. Concerning this clonotype itself: This may stem from a read error, because a much larger clone lies one nucleotide away.

The sample in question was peripheral blood mononuclear cells (PBMCs), obtained at new diagnosis, from a patient treated with antithyroid drugs. This chain joins TRBV6-5 and TRBJ2-3; 15 positions agree with TRBD2. This receptor was identified in a female donor with Graves disease. DNA of the CDR3: TGTGCCAGCAGTTACGGGACTAGCGGGAGGGATACGCAGTATTTT. Encoded protein: CASSYGTSGRDTQYF.